Each of the 20 T cell receptor beta chains below was sequenced from the same sample in a study of T cells after yellow fever vaccination. Using its own MiXCR run on the 5' RACE reads, TCRdb lists one record per CDR3 protein. The sample records about 330,000 distinct CDR3 sequences, less than 9.5% being singletons. The sequences come from PBMCs, collected approximately 40 days after the first yellow fever vaccination. The receptors were gathered from a man between 18 and 35 years old who received the YFV17D yellow fever vaccine.

The sample holds a few counts of this clonotype. One end of the junction fails to match germline, which may point to a read error. The rearrangement links TRBV15 to TRBJ2-7; weak D call: TRBD1 (6 bases). Germline CDR1 and CDR2: LNHNV and YYDKDF (reference sequence). This CDR3 is built from 13 residues. CDR3 residues: CATSREGGPSWRF. The DNA of the CDR3 is TGTGCCACCAGCAGAGAAGGGGGACCGAGTTGGCGGTTC. Full variable domain (outside the CDR3, taken from reference TRBV15 and TRBJ2-7): DAMVIQNPRYQVTQFGKPVTLSCSQTLNHNVMYWYQQKSSQAPKLLFHYYDKDFNNEADTPDNFQSRRPNTSFCFLDIRSPGLGDTAMYLCATSREGGPSWRFGPGTRLTVT.

The chain links TRBV7-8 to TRBJ2-3, with D possibly being TRBD2 (6 bases). The CDR3 contains 15 residues. CDR1 and CDR2 (germline): SGHVS, FQNEAQ. V lost 4 bases, J lost 1 base, and 12 bases lay in between. The CDR3 bases are TGTGCCAGCAGCTACGGGCGGGGCGGCACAGATACGCAGTATTTT. This encodes CASSYGRGGTDTQYF.

The chain combines TRBV2 with TRBJ2-1, with 9 positions matching TRBD1. In germline, CDR1 is SNHLY, CDR2 FYNNEI. The CDR3 contains 16 residues. V was pared by 6 bases and J by 4 bases, with 10 bases of the junction left unmatched. Here the CDR3 reads CASSRDRDEAYNEQFF. The CDR3 DNA is TGTGCCAGCAGCCGGGACAGGGATGAGGCATACAATGAGCAGTTCTTC.

This clonotype was observed many times. This rearrangement joins TRBV5-5 to TRBJ2-7; D is unresolved. Germline V gene lookup returns CDR1 SGHKS and CDR2 YYEKEE (reference sequence). The length of the CDR3 is 14 residues. V lost 4 bases and J lost 1, with 12 bases in between. The CDR3 sequence: CASSRVGLSYEQYV. The CDR3 nucleotides read TGTGCCAGCAGCCGTGTTGGGTTATCCTACGAGCAGTACGTC.

This clonotype showed up just a few times. The rearrangement uses TRBV19 and TRBJ2-2; no clear D gene. Trimming left V 2 bases short and J 7 bases short, with 8 bases between. This CDR3 comprises 13 residues. In germline, CDR1 is LNHDA, CDR2 SQIVND (reference sequence). The CDR3 protein is CASSIFSVGELFF. The CDR3 DNA is TGTGCCAGTAGTATATTCTCCGTCGGGGAGCTGTTTTTT.

The rearrangement links TRBV7-2 to TRBJ2-5; weak D call: TRBD2 (7 bases). Germline CDR1 and CDR2: SGHTA and FQGNSA. The CDR3 runs to 16 residues. V was cut by 5 bases and J by 5 bases, with 21 bases left in between. The CDR3 DNA reads as TGTGCCAGCAGCCACCAGGGAGGGGGGGGTAAGGAGACCCAGTACTTC. Amino acids: CASSHQGGGGKETQYF. The variable domain in full, with the rest retrieved from reference TRBV7-2 and TRBJ2-5, is GAGVSQSPSNKVTEKGKDVELRCDPISGHTALYWYRQSLGQGLEFLIYFQGNSAPDKSGLPSDRFSAERTGGSVSTLTIQRTQQEDSAVYLCASSHQGGGGKETQYFGPGTRLLVL.

The genes are TRBV28 and TRBJ1-2; TRBD1 matches 8 bases. The V gene's germline CDR1 is MDHEN and CDR2 SYDVKM. The CDR3 totals 13 residues. J was trimmed by 8 bases and V by 5 bases; bases with no gene match: 7. Here the CDR3 reads CASSPGQGQGYTF. CDR3 nucleotides: TGTGCCAGCAGTCCCGGACAGGGACAAGGCTACACCTTC.

This clonotype came up a few times. The rearrangement uses TRBV18 and TRBJ2-7; 8 bases match TRBD1. The length of the CDR3 is 16 residues. Germline assignment: CDR1 KGHSH and CDR2 LQKENI. The V segment lost 0 bases and the J segment 6 bases; nucleotides outside the gene matches: 10. The CDR3 region has the DNA TGTGCCAGCTCACCACCTTTCGGACAGGGTGTCAGCGAGCAGTACTTC. Encoded protein: CASSPPFGQGVSEQYF. The full variable domain, completed using reference TRBV18 and TRBJ2-7, is NAGVMQNPRHLVRRRGQEARLRCSPMKGHSHVYWYRQLPEEGLKFMVYLQKENIIDESGMPKERFSAEFPKEGPSILRIQQVVRGDSAAYFCASSPPFGQGVSEQYFGPGTRLTVT.

The CDR3 reads CASSQGLKGEKLFF. Here the CDR3 DNA reads TGTGCCAGCAGCCAGGGCCTGAAGGGGGAAAAACTGTTTTTT. J is TRBJ1-4 and V is TRBV3-1, with a tentative D call TRBD1 (5 bases). The V gene's germline CDR1 is LGHDT and CDR2 YNNKEL (reference sequence). The CDR3 is 14 residues long. Between the trimmed V and J ends, which lost 3 bases and 8 bases, there was a span of 13 bases.

The rearrangement uses TRBV4-3 and TRBJ1-1; D perhaps matches TRBD1 (6 bases). The CDR3 sequence is 15 residues long. CDR1 and CDR2 from the germline V gene are LGHNA and YSLEER. V lost 2 bases and J lost 3, with 13 bases in between. CDR3 sequence (DNA): TGCGCCAGCAGCCAAAAGGGGGGTTTATACACTGAAGCTTTCTTT. It encodes CASSQKGGLYTEAFF.

This clonotype appeared many times. This sequence joins TRBV12-3 or TRBV12-4 and TRBJ1-1; D call uncertain. This CDR3 comprises 13 residues. V lost 7 bases and J 8 bases, leaving 17 bases between the germline ends. The CDR3 DNA is TGTGCCAGCATTCCTTCATCGGGATTAGAAGCTTTCTTT. Its translation is CASIPSSGLEAFF.

This chain connects TRBV27 to TRBJ2-1, with D tentatively TRBD1 (6 bases). The germline V gene has CDR1 MNHEY and CDR2 SMNVEV (reference sequence). CDR3 size: 14 residues. V lost 3 bases and J lost 6, with 12 bases in between. CDR3: CASSFSQGPNEQFF. CDR3 coding DNA: TGTGCCAGCAGTTTTAGCCAGGGGCCCAATGAGCAGTTCTTC.

The sample holds a few counts of this clonotype. The rearrangement joins TRBV7-2 to TRBJ2-5; D might be TRBD2 (5 bases). From germline, CDR1 is SGHTA and CDR2 FQGNSA. The V end was cut by 7 bases, the J end by 5 bases, with 14 bases between. There are 13 residues in the CDR3. The CDR3 spells CASIPGGWETQYF. DNA for the CDR3: TGTGCCAGCATCCCAGGCGGGTGGGAGACCCAGTACTTC.

The rearrangement links TRBV2 to TRBJ2-1, with D possibly being TRBD2 (5 bases). V lost 9 bases and J lost 0, with 15 bases in between. This CDR3 region has 15 residues. Germline V gives CDR1 SNHLY, CDR2 FYNNEI. CDR3 amino acids: CASKEGRSSYNEQFF. The CDR3 nucleotides read TGTGCCAGTAAAGAGGGCAGGAGCTCCTACAATGAGCAGTTCTTC. The variable domain in full, with the rest retrieved from reference TRBV2 and TRBJ2-1, is EPEVTQTPSHQVTQMGQEVILRCVPISNHLYFYWYRQILGQKVEFLVSFYNNEISEKSEIFDDQFSVERPDGSNFTLKIRSTKLEDSAMYFCASKEGRSSYNEQFFGPGTRLTVL.

This clonotype was counted between two and nine times. The genes are TRBV6-5 and TRBJ1-5; D gene uncertain. The CDR3 totals 16 residues. Looked up from germline, CDR1 is MNHEY and CDR2 is SVGAGI. V dropped 2 bases and J dropped 2 bases, with 13 bases sitting between them. CDR3 amino acids: CASSYGSLRGNQPQHF. The CDR3 DNA is TGTGCCAGCAGTTACGGGTCTTTACGGGGCAATCAGCCCCAGCATTTT.

The rearrangement links TRBV9 to TRBJ1-1, with TRBD1 matching over 8 bases. V dropped 0 bases and J dropped 5; count of bases not matched to a gene: 6. This CDR3 spans 15 amino acids. CDR1 and CDR2 from the germline V gene are SGDLS and YYNGEE. CDR3 protein: CASSVAGGYQTEAFF. The CDR3 DNA is TGTGCCAGCAGCGTAGCAGGGGGCTACCAGACTGAAGCTTTCTTT.

This clonotype came up many times. The V call is TRBV5-1, the J call TRBJ1-6; D is ambiguous. The germline V gene has CDR1 SGHRS and CDR2 YFSETQ. The CDR3 spans 15 residues. The V and J ends lost 1 base and 8 bases respectively, with 13 bases between them. The CDR3 bases are TGCGCCAGCAGCTTGACCAGAGTTGGAGATTCACCCCTCCACTTT. Translation: CASSLTRVGDSPLHF. Full variable domain (remainder filled in from reference TRBV5-1 and TRBJ1-6): KAGVTQTPRYLIKTRGQQVTLSCSPISGHRSVSWYQQTPGQGLQFLFEYFSETQRNKGNFPGRFSGRQFSNSRSEMNVSTLELGDSALYLCASSLTRVGDSPLHFGNGTRLTVT.

V gene TRBV20-1 combines with J gene TRBJ1-3, with no clear D. V lost 4 bases and J lost 0, with 13 bases in between. Germline values: CDR1 DFQATT, CDR2 SNEGSKA (reference sequence). The CDR3 loop spans 15 amino acids. CDR3 nucleotides: TGCAGTGCTACGCCGGTACCTTACTCTGGAAACACCATATATTTT. This sequence encodes CSATPVPYSGNTIYF.

There are a few counts of this clonotype. The V gene is TRBV19, the J gene TRBJ1-2, with D perhaps matching TRBD1 (5 bases). Deletions cut 3 bases from V and 4 bases from J, with 12 bases between. CDR1 LNHDA and CDR2 SQIVND come from the germline V gene (reference sequence). The CDR3 totals 14 residues. CDR3: CASSIGPQGYGYTF. In nucleotides, the CDR3 is TGTGCCAGTAGTATCGGACCCCAGGGCTATGGCTACACCTTC.

This clonotype was picked up a small number of times. The chain joins TRBV29-1 to TRBJ2-1, with a weak D call TRBD1 (6 bases). Germline CDR1 SQVTM, CDR2 ANQGSEA. Trimming cost V 0 bases and J 5 bases, with 8 bases left between them. This CDR3 region has 13 residues. CDR3 in amino acids: CSVEEQGDNEQFF. CDR3 nucleotides: TGCAGCGTTGAAGAACAGGGCGACAATGAGCAGTTCTTC.